Below, 17 T cell receptor beta chains from the same sample are listed, as sequenced in a study of immune evolution from preneoplasia to lung adenocarcinoma. TCRdb's copy holds only in-frame clones and misses some; the assay was immunoSEQ multiplex PCR. Among approximately 9,500 clones listed, about 90% were seen once. The sample consisted of FFPE invasive lung adenocarcinoma tissue. Receptors were obtained from an older person with invasive lung adenocarcinoma.

The rearrangement uses TRBV4-1 and TRBJ2-2; 9 nucleotides agree with TRBD2. The ends lost 0 bases at V and 3 bases at J; junction bases unmatched: 8. From germline, CDR1 is MGHRA and CDR2 YSYEKL. The CDR3 is made up of 18 amino acids. CDR3 amino acids: CASSQDWAAGGDTGELFF. The DNA of the CDR3 is TGCGCCAGCAGCCAAGATTGGGCAGCGGGAGGTGACACCGGGGAGCTGTTTTTT.

This chain joins TRBV6-1 and TRBJ1-2; D call uncertain. Looked up from germline, CDR1 is MNHNS and CDR2 is SASEGT. Trimming took 0 bases from V and 2 from J, leaving 13 bases between them. The CDR3 consists of 16 residues. The CDR3 nucleotides read TGTGCCAGCAGTGAAGCTTGGCAGCGAGCGAACTATGGCTACACCTTC. It yields the protein CASSEAWQRANYGYTF.

This sequence joins TRBV6-1 and TRBJ1-1; D uncertain. This CDR3 is built from 8 residues. Trimming pared 8 bases from V and 10 bases from J, leaving 5 bases between. Germline assignment: CDR1 MNHNS and CDR2 SASEGT. The CDR3 DNA reads TGTGCCAGCGAGGGAGCTTTCTTT. Encoded protein: CASEGAFF.

This rearrangement joins TRBV29-1 to TRBJ1-4; D gene unclear. Germline CDR1 SQVTM, CDR2 ANQGSEA. The CDR3 is 14 residues long. Trimming left V 1 base short and J 5 bases short, with 11 bases between. CDR3 in DNA: TGCAGCGTTGAAGGCGGGGATAGGAATGAAAAACTGTTTTTT. Its translation: CSVEGGDRNEKLFF. Using reference TRBV29-1 and TRBJ1-4 for the parts outside the CDR3, the full variable domain is SAVISQKPSRDICQRGTSLTIQCQVDSQVTMMFWYRQQPGQSLTLIATANQGSEATYESGFVIDKFPISRPNLTFSTLTVSNMSPEDSSIYLCSVEGGDRNEKLFFGSGTQLSVL.

The V and J genes are TRBV27 and TRBJ1-1; 8 nucleotides agree with TRBD1. Germline lookup yields CDR1 MNHEY and CDR2 SMNVEV (reference sequence). The CDR3 runs 14 residues. Trimming took 6 bases from V and 5 from J; bases not matched to a gene: 8. Here the CDR3 reads CASSPRGPETEAFF. Here the CDR3 DNA reads TGTGCCAGCAGCCCCAGGGGGCCGGAGACTGAAGCTTTCTTT.

This clone occurred once. The chain employs TRBV5-1 and TRBJ2-6, with D possibly TRBD1 on 7 matching bases. V was shortened by 5 bases and J by 4 bases, with 19 bases between the two germline ends. The CDR3 runs 17 residues. Germline V gene data show CDR1 as SGHRS and CDR2 as YFSETQ. DNA of the CDR3: TGCGCCAGCAGTTCGACAGGGACTTCTGGGGGGGCCAACGTCCTGACTTTC. As protein: CASSSTGTSGGANVLTF.

The gene calls are TRBV18 and TRBJ1-2; 7 nucleotides agree with TRBD1. CDR1 and CDR2 (germline): KGHSH, LQKENI. V shed 7 bases, J shed 7 bases, and the junction held 9 bases outside the gene matches. The CDR3 consists of 13 residues. The CDR3, as DNA: TGTGCCAGCTTTCGTGAGGGGGCCCCTGGCTACACCTTC. It codes for CASFREGAPGYTF.

This clone was seen a few times. The CDR3: CSVLSDRLLNEQFF. The CDR3 DNA sequence: TGCAGCGTTCTATCAGACAGGCTCCTAAATGAGCAGTTCTTC. V is TRBV29-1 and J is TRBJ2-1; the D gene is possibly TRBD1 (6 bases). The CDR3 loop spans 14 amino acids. The germline V gene encodes CDR1 SQVTM and CDR2 ANQGSEA. Trimming shortened V by 5 bases and J by 7 bases, and 18 bases separated the two germline ends.

This chain links TRBV4-1 with TRBJ1-5; D gene ambiguous. CDR3 size: 15 residues. V was shortened by 0 bases and J by 4 bases, with 10 bases between the two germline ends. CDR1 is MGHRA, CDR2 YSYEKL, per germline. The CDR3 region is CASSQDGVGNQPQHF. Written as DNA, the CDR3 is TGCGCCAGCAGCCAAGATGGAGTAGGGAATCAGCCCCAGCATTTT.

This CDR3 reads CASSLGQGPSHEQYF. The CDR3 nucleotides are TGTGCCAGCAGCTTGGGGCAGGGGCCATCCCACGAGCAGTACTTC. This chain joins TRBV5-4 and TRBJ2-7, with D perhaps matching TRBD1 (6 bases). Trimming removed 0 bases from V and 5 bases from J, with 15 bases in between. The germline CDR1 and CDR2 sequences are SGHNT and YYREEE (reference sequence). This CDR3 has 15 amino acids.

The CDR3: CACRQAGGHVNEQFF. CDR3 DNA: TGTGCCTGTCGACAAGCGGGAGGGCATGTCAATGAGCAGTTCTTC. V usage is TRBV6-5 and J usage is TRBJ2-1; TRBD2 matches at 10 bases. The germline V gene has CDR1 MNHEY and CDR2 SVGAGI. Losses at the gene ends were 11 bases for V and 6 bases for J; bases not matched to a gene: 13. The CDR3 is 15 amino acids.

The chain carries TRBV15 and TRBJ1-1; D is unclear. V lost 4 bases and J 1 base, leaving 10 bases between the germline ends. Germline V gene lookup returns CDR1 LNHNV and CDR2 YYDKDF (reference sequence). CDR3 length: 14 residues. Here the CDR3 DNA reads TGTGCCACCAGCATCAGCCGGGGGAACACTGAAGCTTTCTTT. Its protein product is CATSISRGNTEAFF.

As for this clone: A read error may account for a junction end that differs from germline. The V and J genes are TRBV19 and TRBJ1-1, with no clear D. The CDR3 runs to 13 residues. Looked up from germline, CDR1 is LNHDA and CDR2 is SQIVND (reference sequence). In nucleotides, the CDR3 is TGTGCCAGTAGTATTCGGGCACCTACTGAAACTTTCTTT. Encoded protein: CASSIRAPTETFF.

V and J are TRBV6-1 and TRBJ1-4; TRBD1 aligns across 11 bases. Per germline, CDR1 MNHNS and CDR2 SASEGT. V shed 4 bases and J 4 bases; nucleotides not matched to a gene: 2. This CDR3 has 15 residues. The CDR3 protein is CASSGGTGGNEKLFF. Written as DNA, the CDR3 is TGTGCCAGCAGTGGGGGGACAGGGGGTAATGAAAAACTGTTTTTT.

This chain uses TRBV29-1 with TRBJ1-1; D uncertain. Trimming left V 6 bases short and J 4 bases short, with 9 bases between. Germline CDR1 and CDR2: SQVTM and ANQGSEA. This CDR3 spans 11 amino acids. This CDR3 reads CSVQRLTEAFF. In DNA form, the CDR3 reads TGCAGCGTCCAACGTCTCACTGAAGCTTTCTTT.

V is TRBV28 and J is TRBJ1-1; D gene unclear. V lost 3 bases to trimming and J lost 9 bases, with 8 bases between them. Germline CDR1 reads MDHEN; CDR2 reads SYDVKM. This CDR3 has 11 amino acids. This CDR3 reads CASSLGFQAFF. CDR3 nucleotides: TGTGCCAGCAGTTTGGGGTTTCAAGCTTTCTTT.

This chain connects TRBV19 to TRBJ2-6; the D gene could be TRBD1 or TRBD2 (6 bases each). Germline CDR1 is LNHDA and CDR2 is SQIVND (reference sequence). Trimming took 7 bases from V and 3 from J, leaving 10 bases between them. This CDR3 contains 14 residues. The CDR3 reads CASKGGGGANVLTF. As DNA, the CDR3 is TGTGCCAGTAAGGGGGGTGGTGGGGCCAACGTCCTGACTTTC.